Below, 17 T cell receptor beta chains from the same sample are listed, as sequenced in a study of OX40 agonist ivuxolimab in advanced cancers. The assay was immunoSEQ multiplex PCR, and TCRdb's table has in-frame clones only and misses some. The data contain about 73,000 clones, almost 90% of them singletons. Sequencing used CD4+ or CD8+ T cells sorted from blood, obtained in a trial of the OX40 agonist ivuxolimab. These receptors came from an adult with an advanced solid tumor such as melanoma, head and neck, liver or kidney cancer.

The V call is TRBV5-1, the J call TRBJ2-1; 7 nucleotides line up with TRBD1. The CDR3 totals 16 residues. The germline CDR1 and CDR2 sequences are SGHRS and YFSETQ. With 1 base clipped from V and 7 bases from J, the junction kept 11 bases outside the gene matches. The CDR3 bases are TGCGCCAGCAGCTTGTCGGGATTGGGACAGAGGAATGAGCAGTTCTTC. This codes for CASSLSGLGQRNEQFF.

The chain joins TRBV6-5 to TRBJ1-1; 9 bases map to TRBD1. Germline V gives CDR1 MNHEY, CDR2 SVGAGI. The CDR3 extends over 14 amino acids. The V segment lost 4 bases and the J segment 5 bases; nucleotides outside the gene matches: 5. CDR3 loop: CASSLLDRGTEAFF. CDR3 nucleotides: TGTGCCAGCAGTTTATTAGACAGGGGGACTGAAGCTTTCTTT.

The chain carries TRBV7-6 and TRBJ1-5, with D maybe TRBD1 (5 bases). The CDR3 extends over 14 amino acids. Germline assignment: CDR1 SGHVS and CDR2 FNYEAQ. Trimming removed 1 base from V and 5 bases from J, with 9 bases in between. As DNA, the CDR3 is TGTGCCAGCAGCTTAGGCGGGGGGGATCAGCCCCAGCATTTT. It codes for CASSLGGGDQPQHF.

The rearrangement uses TRBV6-1 and TRBJ2-2, with D perhaps TRBD1 (5 bases). Trimming removed 7 bases at V and 6 bases at J, with 18 bases between. This CDR3 has 15 residues. Germline-derived CDR1 and CDR2 are MNHNS and SASEGT. For the CDR3, the DNA is TGTGCCAGCAATAGTAACGCTTTCAGGGCCGGGGAGCTGTTTTTT. Translating gives CASNSNAFRAGELFF.

The rearrangement joins TRBV7-6 to TRBJ2-1; D perhaps matches TRBD1 (7 bases). V was pared by 5 bases and J by 3 bases, with 20 bases between. The CDR3 contains 17 residues. Per germline, CDR1 SGHVS and CDR2 FNYEAQ. CDR3 in amino acids: CASSPRQGGEGYNEQFF. CDR3 bases: TGTGCCAGCAGCCCAAGGCAGGGGGGAGAGGGCTACAATGAGCAGTTCTTC.

In its sample, this clone was seen once. V usage is TRBV6-5 and J usage is TRBJ2-7, with 15 bases lining up with TRBD2. CDR3 size: 16 residues. The germline CDR1 and CDR2 sequences are MNHEY and SVGAGI. V lost 4 bases to trimming and J lost 3 bases; unmatched junction nucleotides: 4. Written as DNA, the CDR3 is TGTGCCAGCAGTTCCCAGGGACTAGCGGGGGGCTACGAGCAGTACTTC. It specifies CASSSQGLAGGYEQYF.

The V gene is TRBV15, the J gene TRBJ2-7, with a weak D call TRBD2 (6 bases). There are 14 residues in the CDR3. The germline V gene encodes CDR1 LNHNV and CDR2 YYDKDF (reference sequence). V shed 4 bases and J shed 5 bases, with 15 bases lying between them. CDR3 amino acids: CATSKGRSGDEQYF. CDR3 bases: TGTGCCACCAGCAAAGGGAGGTCCGGGGACGAGCAGTACTTC. The variable domain in full, completed from reference TRBV15 and TRBJ2-7, reads DAMVIQNPRYQVTQFGKPVTLSCSQTLNHNVMYWYQQKSSQAPKLLFHYYDKDFNNEADTPDNFQSRRPNTSFCFLDIRSPGLGDTAMYLCATSKGRSGDEQYFGPGTRLTVT.

The chain links TRBV5-4 to TRBJ1-2; no clear D gene. V dropped 5 bases and J dropped 4 bases, with 18 bases sitting between them. CDR1 is SGHNT, CDR2 YYREEE, per germline (reference sequence). This CDR3 region has 15 residues. The CDR3 nucleotides are TGTGCCAGCAGACGTCACGTAGGAAAGACCTATGGCTACACCTTC. Its translation is CASRRHVGKTYGYTF.

The CDR3 loop reads CASSYSGRQNTGELFF. In DNA, the CDR3 is TGTGCCAGCAGTTACTCCGGTCGACAGAACACCGGGGAGCTGTTTTTT. The chain employs TRBV6-5 and TRBJ2-2; no clear D. Germline CDR1 is MNHEY and CDR2 is SVGAGI. The ends were cut back, 0 bases at V and 1 base at J, with 9 bases in the middle. The CDR3 contains 16 residues.

The chain is built from TRBV7-8 and TRBJ1-5, with 7 positions matching TRBD1. From germline, CDR1 is SGHVS and CDR2 FQNEAQ. Germline trimming cut 4 bases from V and 0 bases from J; bases unmatched to any gene: 9. There are 17 residues in the CDR3. The CDR3: CASSSPLGQYSNQPQHF. CDR3 in DNA: TGTGCCAGCAGCTCGCCTTTGGGACAGTATAGCAATCAGCCCCAGCATTTT.

The chain links TRBV11-2 to TRBJ2-2; D not resolved. Trimming left V 5 bases short and J 6 bases short, with 13 bases between. Germline assignment: CDR1 SGHAT and CDR2 FQNNGV. This CDR3 is built from 14 residues. CDR3: CASSTGSRSGELFF. The DNA for the CDR3 is TGTGCCAGCAGCACCGGGTCCCGTTCCGGGGAGCTGTTTTTT.

The chain has TRBV5-1 and TRBJ2-1; 7 positions match TRBD2. Germline V gene data show CDR1 as SGHRS and CDR2 as YFSETQ. The trim removed 7 bases at V and 1 base at J, leaving 8 bases unmatched. The CDR3 has 15 residues. As DNA, the CDR3 is TGCGCCAGCGGATCTGAGCGGGGTTCCTACAATGAGCAGTTCTTC. Its protein product is CASGSERGSYNEQFF.

The chain is built from TRBV5-6 and TRBJ2-7; D tentatively reads TRBD1 or TRBD2 (6 bases each). CDR1 SGHDT and CDR2 YYEEEE come from the germline V gene. This CDR3 has 14 amino acids. Trimming shortened V by 4 bases and J by 4 bases, and 15 bases separated the two germline ends. The CDR3 region has the DNA TGTGCCAGCAGCCGAGAGGGGGGAACGTACGAGCAGTACTTC. Translated, it gives CASSREGGTYEQYF. The full variable domain, in which reference TRBV5-6 and TRBJ2-7 provide the parts outside the CDR3, is DAGVTQSPTHLIKTRGQQVTLRCSPKSGHDTVSWYQQALGQGPQFIFQYYEEEERQRGNFPDRFSGHQFPNYSSELNVNALLLGDSALYLCASSREGGTYEQYFGPGTRLTVT.

This clone was seen more than once but under ten times. The chain couples TRBV28 to TRBJ1-4; weak D call: TRBD1 (5 bases). The CDR3 covers 14 residues. V shed 1 base and J shed 5 bases, with 8 bases lying between them. In germline, CDR1 is MDHEN, CDR2 SYDVKM. The chain's CDR3 is CASSLSGPNEKLFF. DNA for the CDR3: TGTGCCAGCAGTTTATCGGGGCCAAATGAAAAACTGTTTTTT. Filled out from reference TRBV28 and TRBJ1-4, the complete variable domain reads DVKVTQSSRYLVKRTGEKVFLECVQDMDHENMFWYRQDPGLGLRLIYFSYDVKMKEKGDIPEGYSVSREKKERFSLILESASTNQTSMYLCASSLSGPNEKLFFGSGTQLSVL.

This chain connects TRBV9 to TRBJ2-1, with TRBD2 identical over 12 bases. This CDR3 spans 16 amino acids. With 4 bases clipped from V and 7 bases from J, the junction kept 9 bases outside the gene matches. Germline CDR1 and CDR2: SGDLS and YYNGEE. The CDR3 reads CASSPGLAGQRNEQFF. The CDR3 DNA sequence: TGTGCCAGCAGCCCTGGACTAGCGGGACAAAGGAATGAGCAGTTCTTC. The complete variable domain, with remaining parts taken from reference TRBV9 and TRBJ2-1, reads DSGVTQTPKHLITATGQRVTLRCSPRSGDLSVYWYQQSLDQGLQFLIQYYNGEERAKGNILERFSAQQFPDLHSELNLSSLELGDSALYFCASSPGLAGQRNEQFFGPGTRLTVL.

V gene TRBV7-2 combines with J gene TRBJ2-7; TRBD2 matches 7 bases. The ends lost 6 bases at V and 1 base at J; junction bases unmatched: 9. The CDR3 has 15 residues. Germline V CDR1 and CDR2: SGHTA, FQGNSA. Here the CDR3 DNA reads TGTGCCAGCAGTTTTGATCGGACTAGATCCTACGAGCAGTACTTC. It translates to CASSFDRTRSYEQYF.

This chain joins TRBV11-2 and TRBJ2-1; 10 bases map to TRBD1. The junction had 10 bases not matched to a gene; V was cut back by 6 bases and J by 5 bases. CDR1 SGHAT and CDR2 FQNNGV come from the germline V gene. CDR3 size: 16 residues. CDR3 in amino acids: CASRERPGQGNNEQFF. The DNA of the CDR3 is TGTGCCAGCAGGGAAAGGCCGGGACAGGGGAACAATGAGCAGTTCTTC.